The rows below give T cell receptor beta chains drawn from one sample of a study of blood T cell repertoires in COVID-19. The repertoire was sequenced with immunoSEQ multiplex PCR; TCRdb's copy has only in-frame clones and lacks some. The table records about 130,000 clones, 81% of them present only once. Input material: peripheral blood. The receptors were sampled from a woman aged 55-75 years with active or convalescent COVID-19. Both conserved end residues are part of each CDR3. The order of the fields is CDR3 DNA, CDR3 protein, D gene, V gene, J gene, clone size. A D gene is named only where the DNA matches it firmly. The size field is filled for only some rows; it gives once, few, many or a size class.

DNA: TGTGCCGCCTCTAGTGAGGGCCTGAACACTGAAGCTTTCTTT
CDR3: CAASSEGLNTEAFF
D: NA
V: TRBV30
J: TRBJ1-1
size: NA

DNA: TGCGCCCCTCGAGGGGGAACAGACACAGATACGCAGTATTTT
CDR3: CAPRGGTDTDTQYF
D: NA
V: TRBV23-1
J: TRBJ2-3
size: NA

DNA: TGTGCCTCCGTTAGCGCGAGCTCCTACAATGAGCAGTTCTTC
CDR3: CASVSASSYNEQFF
D: NA
V: TRBV30
J: TRBJ2-1
size: NA

DNA: TGTGCCAGCAGTGATTGGACAAATCAGCCCCAGCATTTT
CDR3: CASSDWTNQPQHF
D: NA
V: TRBV6-1
J: TRBJ1-5
size: NA

DNA: TGTGCCAGCAGCACGGACAGGGGTCTCACTGAAGCTTTCTTT
CDR3: CASSTDRGLTEAFF
D: TRBD1
V: TRBV7-9
J: TRBJ1-1
size: NA

DNA: TGTGCCAGCAGTTTAGCGCCGAGAGGGTGGGGGTTCTTC
CDR3: CASSLAPRGWGFF
D: NA
V: TRBV12-3/TRBV12-4
J: TRBJ2-1
size: NA

DNA: TGTGCCAGCAGTAAAGACCTCGGAGGGAACTATGGCTACACCTTC
CDR3: CASSKDLGGNYGYTF
D: NA
V: TRBV7-2
J: TRBJ1-2
size: once

DNA: TGTGCCAGCAGTTTATTCGGACAGGGAGGTGGTGAAAAACTGTTTTTT
CDR3: CASSLFGQGGGEKLFF
D: TRBD1
V: TRBV28
J: TRBJ1-4
size: NA

DNA: TGTGCCAGCAGCATATCGTGGCGGGAGACTAATGAGCAGTTCTTC
CDR3: CASSISWRETNEQFF
D: TRBD2
V: TRBV7-2
J: TRBJ2-1
size: NA

DNA: TGTGCCAGTAGTACCAGGGGGGACAGTTCTCCTTCACCCCTCCACTTT
CDR3: CASSTRGDSSPSPLHF
D: TRBD1
V: TRBV19
J: TRBJ1-6
size: NA

DNA: TGTGCCATCAGTGGCTGGCAGGGGGCCAATGAGCAGTTCTTC
CDR3: CAISGWQGANEQFF
D: TRBD1
V: TRBV10-3
J: TRBJ2-1
size: NA

DNA: TGTGCCAGCAGCGCTGGACTAGCGGGAGATGAGCAGTTCTTC
CDR3: CASSAGLAGDEQFF
D: TRBD2
V: TRBV7-9
J: TRBJ2-1
size: NA

DNA: TGCGCCAGCAGCTTGGAGCTAGCGGGGGTTTCCTCCTACAATGAGCAGTTCTTC
CDR3: CASSLELAGVSSYNEQFF
D: TRBD2
V: TRBV5-1
J: TRBJ2-1
size: NA

DNA: TGTGCCAGCAATCCCTACTCCGGGACAGTGGTGGAGACCCAGTACTTC
CDR3: CASNPYSGTVVETQYF
D: TRBD1
V: TRBV28
J: TRBJ2-5
size: NA

DNA: TGTGCCAGCAGTCCCCCCTTCGCGGGGGGGCGCACCGGGGAGCTGTTTTTT
CDR3: CASSPPFAGGRTGELFF
D: TRBD2
V: TRBV28
J: TRBJ2-2
size: once

DNA: TGTGCCAGCAGCTTAACGGCAGCGGGGGACTACGAGCAGTACTTC
CDR3: CASSLTAAGDYEQYF
D: TRBD2
V: TRBV11-2
J: TRBJ2-7
size: few

DNA: TGTGCCAGTAGTCCAGGACAGGGGATCGAGCAGTACTTC
CDR3: CASSPGQGIEQYF
D: TRBD1
V: TRBV19
J: TRBJ2-7
size: NA

DNA: TGTGCCAGCAGCAAGACAGGGAACAATCAGCCCCAGCATTTT
CDR3: CASSKTGNNQPQHF
D: TRBD1
V: TRBV2
J: TRBJ1-5
size: NA

DNA: TGTGCCAGCAGCTTGAACAGGCTTAGCACAGATACGCAGTATTTT
CDR3: CASSLNRLSTDTQYF
D: NA
V: TRBV5-5
J: TRBJ2-3
size: NA

DNA: TGTGCCAGCAGTCCGGACAGGACATCTGAAGCTTTCTTT
CDR3: CASSPDRTSEAFF
D: TRBD1
V: TRBV6-2/TRBV6-3
J: TRBJ1-1
size: NA

DNA: TGCGCCAGCAGCTTGGCGGGAAAGGAGCTTTATGGCTACACCTTC
CDR3: CASSLAGKELYGYTF
D: NA
V: TRBV5-1
J: TRBJ1-2
size: NA

DNA: TGTGCCAGCAGACAATTCTCAGGTAGCTCCTACGAGCAGTACTTC
CDR3: CASRQFSGSSYEQYF
D: NA
V: TRBV28
J: TRBJ2-7
size: NA

DNA: TGTGCCAGCAGTTGGACTAGCGCCACAGATACGCAGTATTTT
CDR3: CASSWTSATDTQYF
D: TRBD2
V: TRBV27
J: TRBJ2-3
size: NA

DNA: TGCAGCGTTACGGGACAGATCGACGAGCAGTACTTC
CDR3: CSVTGQIDEQYF
D: TRBD1
V: TRBV29-1
J: TRBJ2-7
size: NA

DNA: TGCGCCAGCAGTAGGTTAACAGGCTACAATGAGCAGTTCTTC
CDR3: CASSRLTGYNEQFF
D: NA
V: TRBV10-2
J: TRBJ2-1
size: NA

DNA: TGTGCCAGCAGGGCCAACAATGAGCAGTTCTTC
CDR3: CASRANNEQFF
D: NA
V: TRBV28
J: TRBJ2-1
size: once